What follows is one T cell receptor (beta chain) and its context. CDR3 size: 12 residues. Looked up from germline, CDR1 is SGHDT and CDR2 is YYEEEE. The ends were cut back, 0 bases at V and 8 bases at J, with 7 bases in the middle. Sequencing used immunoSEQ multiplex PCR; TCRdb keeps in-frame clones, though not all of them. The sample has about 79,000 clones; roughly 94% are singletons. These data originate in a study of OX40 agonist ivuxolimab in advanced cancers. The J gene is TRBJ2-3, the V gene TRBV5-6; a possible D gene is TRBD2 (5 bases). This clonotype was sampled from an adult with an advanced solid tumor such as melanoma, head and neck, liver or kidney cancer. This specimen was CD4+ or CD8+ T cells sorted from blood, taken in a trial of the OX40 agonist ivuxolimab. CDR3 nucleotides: TGTGCCAGCAGCTTGGCTGAGGGTACGCAGTATTTT. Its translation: CASSLAEGTQYF.